This T cell receptor (beta chain) was obtained from a study of cytomegalovirus exposure and HLA in healthy donors. Overall study context: Ancestry clustering placed about 86% of more than 350 genotyped donors in the Caucasian-associated cluster.

V lost 3 bases, J lost 7 bases, and 4 bases stayed unmatched. This CDR3 region has 13 residues. Germline CDR1 is LNHDA and CDR2 is SQIVND (reference sequence). Details on this clone: Its target is unknown.

Points from the study as a whole: Donor immune exposure was known only as CMV serostatus.

60 Vbeta and 13 Jbeta primers were used in PCR. Generated by immunoSEQ multiplex PCR, the TCRdb table keeps only in-frame clones and is missing some. The data show 100,000 to 150,000 clones, with 65% to 75% seen just once and 4% held by the top ten. The TCR sequence derives from a man in his forties in good health and CMV-seropositive. V gene TRBV19 combines with J gene TRBJ1-2, with 8 nucleotides matching TRBD1. The source material was PBMCs. The CDR3 sequence is CASSIGTGGGYTF. The CDR3 DNA sequence: TGTGCCAGTAGTATCGGGACAGGAGGTGGCTACACCTTC.